This is a list of T cell receptor beta chains from one sample in a study of blood T cell repertoires in COVID-19. Generated by immunoSEQ multiplex PCR, the TCRdb table keeps only in-frame clones and is missing some. The sample holds fewer than 250,000 clones, about 83% seen once. The sequenced material came from peripheral blood. The receptor set was obtained from a woman of 80 years or more with COVID-19, enrolled during active disease. The CDR3 runs from the conserved cysteine through the conserved F or W. Fields, in order: V gene, clone size, CDR3 length, J gene, D gene, CDR3 DNA, CDR3 protein. D genes are given only for firm matches. Clone size appears in some rows only: once, few, many, or a class for an expanded clone.

v_call: TRBV11-2; clone_size: once; cdr3_length: 12; j_call: TRBJ1-3; d_call: .; cdr3_nt: TGTGCCAGCAGCCGGGAAGGAAACACCATATATTTT; cdr3_aa: CASSREGNTIYF
v_call: TRBV2; clone_size: .; cdr3_length: 16; j_call: TRBJ1-1; d_call: .; cdr3_nt: TGTGCCAGCAGTTACAATGATTACCCTCCCAACACTGAAGCTTTCTTT; cdr3_aa: CASSYNDYPPNTEAFF
v_call: TRBV2; clone_size: few; cdr3_length: 15; j_call: TRBJ1-5; d_call: .; cdr3_nt: TGTGCCAGCAAAGGGCCGATTGGGGGGAATCAGCCCCAGCATTTT; cdr3_aa: CASKGPIGGNQPQHF
v_call: TRBV11-3; clone_size: .; cdr3_length: 14; j_call: TRBJ2-2; d_call: .; cdr3_nt: TGTGCCAGCAGCCCAGGCAGGAACACCGGGGAGCTGTTTTTT; cdr3_aa: CASSPGRNTGELFF
v_call: TRBV5-1; clone_size: .; cdr3_length: 14; j_call: TRBJ2-5; d_call: TRBD1; cdr3_nt: TGCGCCAGCAGCTGGGACAGCACCCAAGAGACCCAGTACTTC; cdr3_aa: CASSWDSTQETQYF
v_call: TRBV30; clone_size: .; cdr3_length: 14; j_call: TRBJ1-1; d_call: .; cdr3_nt: TGTGCCTGGGGACGGACAACCCCTTACACTGAAGCTTTCTTT; cdr3_aa: CAWGRTTPYTEAFF
v_call: TRBV6-6; clone_size: once; cdr3_length: 16; j_call: TRBJ1-3; d_call: .; cdr3_nt: TGTGCCAGCAGTTACTCCGAGGGCCGCTCTGGAAACACCATATATTTT; cdr3_aa: CASSYSEGRSGNTIYF
v_call: TRBV28; clone_size: .; cdr3_length: 14; j_call: TRBJ2-3; d_call: TRBD2; cdr3_nt: TGTGCCAGCACACTAGCGGGGCACACAGATACGCAGTATTTT; cdr3_aa: CASTLAGHTDTQYF
v_call: TRBV29-1; clone_size: .; cdr3_length: 12; j_call: TRBJ2-5; d_call: .; cdr3_nt: TGCAGCGTTGCAGGGGAACAAGAGACCCAGTACTTC; cdr3_aa: CSVAGEQETQYF
v_call: TRBV6-6; clone_size: once; cdr3_length: 12; j_call: TRBJ2-2; d_call: .; cdr3_nt: TGTGCCAGCAGCCACAATCCCGGGGAGCTGTTTTTT; cdr3_aa: CASSHNPGELFF
v_call: TRBV28; clone_size: .; cdr3_length: 15; j_call: TRBJ1-1; d_call: .; cdr3_nt: TGTGCCAGCAGTCTCTTACGTGGGGCTGGGACTGAAGCTTTCTTT; cdr3_aa: CASSLLRGAGTEAFF
v_call: TRBV29-1; clone_size: .; cdr3_length: 14; j_call: TRBJ1-1; d_call: .; cdr3_nt: TGCAGCGTTGAACCTGTAACGGGGAACACTGAAGCTTTCTTT; cdr3_aa: CSVEPVTGNTEAFF
v_call: TRBV19; clone_size: .; cdr3_length: 16; j_call: TRBJ2-1; d_call: .; cdr3_nt: TGTGCCAGTAGTATTACCCCGGACAGTTCCTACAATGAGCAGTTCTTC; cdr3_aa: CASSITPDSSYNEQFF
v_call: TRBV28; clone_size: few; cdr3_length: 14; j_call: TRBJ1-1; d_call: .; cdr3_nt: TGTGCCAGCAGTCGAAGCCTGAGCCGCACTGAAGCTTTCTTT; cdr3_aa: CASSRSLSRTEAFF
v_call: TRBV7-8; clone_size: few; cdr3_length: 14; j_call: TRBJ1-1; d_call: TRBD1; cdr3_nt: TGTGCCAGCAGCTTTCTAACAGGGGGCACTGAAGCTTTCTTT; cdr3_aa: CASSFLTGGTEAFF
v_call: TRBV29-1; clone_size: .; cdr3_length: 14; j_call: TRBJ1-2; d_call: TRBD1; cdr3_nt: TGCAGCGTTGATAGACAGGGGTTTAACTATGGCTACACCTTC; cdr3_aa: CSVDRQGFNYGYTF
v_call: TRBV19; clone_size: .; cdr3_length: 16; j_call: TRBJ2-3; d_call: TRBD1; cdr3_nt: TGTGCCAGTAGTAGGACCGGGACAGGGGGCGCAGATACGCAGTATTTT; cdr3_aa: CASSRTGTGGADTQYF
v_call: TRBV5-1; clone_size: .; cdr3_length: 17; j_call: TRBJ1-4; d_call: .; cdr3_nt: TGCGCCAGCAGCTTGACAGGGAGTCAGGCAACTAATGAAAAACTGTTTTTT; cdr3_aa: CASSLTGSQATNEKLFF
v_call: TRBV6-2/TRBV6-3; clone_size: .; cdr3_length: 15; j_call: TRBJ2-1; d_call: TRBD2; cdr3_nt: TGTGCCAGCAGCTTCAGCGGGGGGCCGTACAATGAGCAGTTCTTC; cdr3_aa: CASSFSGGPYNEQFF
v_call: TRBV19; clone_size: .; cdr3_length: 16; j_call: TRBJ2-3; d_call: TRBD2; cdr3_nt: TGTGCCAGTAGTTCTCGAGGAGCGGGGGGGCGTGATACGCAGTATTTT; cdr3_aa: CASSSRGAGGRDTQYF
v_call: TRBV2; clone_size: .; cdr3_length: 14; j_call: TRBJ1-1; d_call: .; cdr3_nt: TGTGCCAGCAGTGAGGCAGGGGCGCACACTGAAGCTTTCTTT; cdr3_aa: CASSEAGAHTEAFF
v_call: TRBV7-2; clone_size: .; cdr3_length: 15; j_call: TRBJ2-5; d_call: TRBD2; cdr3_nt: TGTGCCAGCAGCTCCTCTAGCGGGGGGGGAGAGACCCAGTACTTC; cdr3_aa: CASSSSSGGGETQYF
v_call: TRBV29-1; clone_size: .; cdr3_length: 16; j_call: TRBJ1-2; d_call: .; cdr3_nt: TGCAGCGCGTGGGTAGGACAGCCCTTAGCTAACTATGGCTACACCTTC; cdr3_aa: CSAWVGQPLANYGYTF
v_call: TRBV11-3; clone_size: .; cdr3_length: 15; j_call: TRBJ2-5; d_call: TRBD2; cdr3_nt: TGTGCCAGCAGCTCCGGACTAGCGGGCCAAGAGACCCAGTACTTC; cdr3_aa: CASSSGLAGQETQYF
v_call: TRBV18; clone_size: once; cdr3_length: 16; j_call: TRBJ2-3; d_call: .; cdr3_nt: TGTGCCAGCTCACGGGTTCGAACAGGGAGCACAGATACGCAGTATTTT; cdr3_aa: CASSRVRTGSTDTQYF
v_call: TRBV7-3; clone_size: .; cdr3_length: 17; j_call: TRBJ1-2; d_call: TRBD1; cdr3_nt: TGTGCCAGCAGCTCTCAGACAGGGGGAGGGGGTAACTATGGCTACACCTTC; cdr3_aa: CASSSQTGGGGNYGYTF
v_call: TRBV19; clone_size: .; cdr3_length: 13; j_call: TRBJ1-3; d_call: .; cdr3_nt: TGTGCCAGTTCGACAGTGGACGGAAACACCATATATTTT; cdr3_aa: CASSTVDGNTIYF
v_call: TRBV28; clone_size: .; cdr3_length: 15; j_call: TRBJ2-2; d_call: TRBD2; cdr3_nt: TGTGCCAGCACCGTAGCGGGGATTAACACCGGGGAGCTGTTTTTT; cdr3_aa: CASTVAGINTGELFF
v_call: TRBV3-1/TRBV3-2; clone_size: .; cdr3_length: 14; j_call: TRBJ1-6; d_call: .; cdr3_nt: TGTGCCAGCAGCCGTTTGAGTAGTAATTCACCCCTCCACTTT; cdr3_aa: CASSRLSSNSPLHF
v_call: TRBV5-4; clone_size: .; cdr3_length: 16; j_call: TRBJ2-2; d_call: .; cdr3_nt: TGTGCCAGCAGCTTGGCGTTCCGGGGAGGCACCGGGGAGCTGTTTTTT; cdr3_aa: CASSLAFRGGTGELFF
v_call: TRBV7-9; clone_size: .; cdr3_length: 13; j_call: TRBJ1-3; d_call: .; cdr3_nt: TGTGCCAGCAGCTTAGGGACAGGAAACACCATATATTTT; cdr3_aa: CASSLGTGNTIYF
v_call: TRBV5-4; clone_size: .; cdr3_length: 18; j_call: TRBJ1-2; d_call: TRBD1; cdr3_nt: TGTGCCAGCAGCTCGCCGATGGGAACAGGGGAATCTTTCTATGGCTACACCTTC; cdr3_aa: CASSSPMGTGESFYGYTF
v_call: TRBV6-5; clone_size: .; cdr3_length: 13; j_call: TRBJ2-4; d_call: .; cdr3_nt: TGTGCCAGCAGTTACTCAGGCGGGTCGGGTCAGTACTTC; cdr3_aa: CASSYSGGSGQYF
v_call: TRBV5-4; clone_size: .; cdr3_length: 16; j_call: TRBJ2-7; d_call: TRBD1; cdr3_nt: TGTGCCAGCAGCTTGGGAGGCCGCCAGGGGGAATACGAGCAGTACTTC; cdr3_aa: CASSLGGRQGEYEQYF
v_call: TRBV25-1; clone_size: .; cdr3_length: 14; j_call: TRBJ1-2; d_call: TRBD1; cdr3_nt: TGTGCCAGCAGTGTCGGGACAGGGGGCACTGGCTACACCTTC; cdr3_aa: CASSVGTGGTGYTF
v_call: TRBV28; clone_size: .; cdr3_length: 22; j_call: TRBJ1-1; d_call: .; cdr3_nt: TGTGCCAGCAGTCTCTATAACGAGGGAATTCCGACAGGAAGAGATGGTGACACTGAAGCTTTCTTT; cdr3_aa: CASSLYNEGIPTGRDGDTEAFF
v_call: TRBV5-4; clone_size: .; cdr3_length: 15; j_call: TRBJ2-5; d_call: TRBD1; cdr3_nt: TGTGCCAGCAGTTCTGGACAGGGGTTGGGAGAGACCCAGTACTTC; cdr3_aa: CASSSGQGLGETQYF
v_call: TRBV12-5; clone_size: .; cdr3_length: 13; j_call: TRBJ1-1; d_call: .; cdr3_nt: TGTGCTAGTGGTATGGACACCTACACTGAAGCTTTCTTT; cdr3_aa: CASGMDTYTEAFF
v_call: TRBV9; clone_size: .; cdr3_length: 13; j_call: TRBJ1-6; d_call: .; cdr3_nt: TGTGCCAGCAGCGCAACAGGGAGTTCACCCCTCCACTTT; cdr3_aa: CASSATGSSPLHF
v_call: TRBV5-1; clone_size: .; cdr3_length: 16; j_call: TRBJ2-4; d_call: TRBD2; cdr3_nt: TGCGCCAGCAGATCCGGCGGGGGGCTAGCCAAAAACATTCAGTACTTC; cdr3_aa: CASRSGGGLAKNIQYF